The rows below give T cell receptor beta chains drawn from one sample of a study of OX40 agonist ivuxolimab in advanced cancers. Using immunoSEQ multiplex PCR, the repertoire was profiled, and TCRdb retains in-frame clones only, with some absent. The sample gives 81,000 or so clones, more than 70% of which show up once; around 0.5% is in the top ten. The sequenced sample was CD4+ or CD8+ T cells sorted from blood, obtained in a trial of the OX40 agonist ivuxolimab. All receptors come from an adult with an advanced solid tumor such as melanoma, head and neck, liver or kidney cancer. CDR3s include the opening cysteine and the closing phenylalanine or tryptophan. The order of the fields is D gene, clone size, V gene, J gene, CDR3 protein, CDR3 DNA. A D gene is named only where the DNA matches it firmly. Rows give clone size only sometimes, using once, few, many, or a class for an expanded clone.

.	.	TRBV4-3	TRBJ1-1	CASSQDRSRPTAFF	TGCGCCAGCAGCCAAGATCGGAGCCGACCGACGGCTTTCTTT
.	.	TRBV5-6	TRBJ1-2	CASSLSGGDYGYTF	TGTGCCAGCAGCTTGTCGGGGGGCGACTATGGCTACACCTTC
.	.	TRBV14	TRBJ1-4	CASSQGAGWTYPQGHNEKLFF	TGTGCCAGCAGCCAAGGGGCTGGTTGGACATACCCTCAAGGTCATAATGAAAAACTGTTTTTT
TRBD1	.	TRBV2	TRBJ1-1	CASSLGQGSTEAFF	TGTGCCAGCAGTTTAGGACAGGGGTCCACTGAAGCTTTCTTT
TRBD1	.	TRBV7-2	TRBJ1-5	CASSLTGASGPQHF	TGTGCCAGCAGCTTAACAGGGGCCAGTGGGCCCCAGCATTTT
.	.	TRBV7-2	TRBJ1-2	CASRPGSLNSYGYTF	TGTGCCAGCAGACCAGGGAGCCTAAATAGCTATGGCTACACCTTC
.	.	TRBV7-9	TRBJ2-1	CASSLGDASMFF	TGTGCCAGCAGCCTTGGGGATGCCAGCATGTTCTTC
.	.	TRBV5-5	TRBJ1-4	CASTQREGVKEKLFF	TGTGCCAGCACCCAGCGGGAAGGGGTAAAGGAAAAACTGTTTTTT
.	.	TRBV25-1	TRBJ2-5	CASRRGIQETQYF	TGTGCCAGCAGACGGGGGATCCAAGAGACCCAGTACTTC
TRBD2	.	TRBV7-2	TRBJ2-3	CASSFLSGGHTDTQYF	TGTGCCAGCAGCTTTCTTAGCGGGGGACACACAGATACGCAGTATTTT
.	.	TRBV5-5	TRBJ2-1	CASSPWGDGSYNEQFF	TGTGCCAGCAGCCCCTGGGGGGACGGGTCCTACAATGAGCAGTTCTTC
.	.	TRBV20-1	TRBJ2-7	CSARSYEQYF	TGCAGTGCTAGATCGTACGAGCAGTACTTC
TRBD1	.	TRBV7-6	TRBJ1-4	CASSRTGGGEKLFF	TGTGCCAGCAGCCGGACAGGGGGCGGAGAAAAACTGTTTTTT
.	.	TRBV28	TRBJ2-5	CASSLLVETQYF	TGTGCCAGCAGTTTATTAGTAGAGACCCAGTACTTC
.	.	TRBV7-6	TRBJ2-3	CASSLGPGRTDTQYF	TGTGCCAGCAGCCTCGGACCGGGCCGCACAGATACGCAGTATTTT
.	.	TRBV6-1	TRBJ1-5	CASSASGGDQPQHF	TGTGCCAGCAGCGCCTCGGGGGGCGATCAGCCCCAGCATTTT
.	.	TRBV10-3	TRBJ2-7	CASSRVGEQYF	TGTGCCTCGTCCCGTGTGGGCGAGCAGTACTTC
.	.	TRBV7-7	TRBJ2-3	CASSLGTRRDTQYF	TGTGCCAGCAGCTTGGGGACCCGACGAGATACGCAGTATTTT
.	.	TRBV9	TRBJ2-3	CASREASTDTQYF	TGTGCCAGCCGCGAGGCCAGCACAGATACGCAGTATTTT
TRBD1	.	TRBV7-8	TRBJ1-2	CASSLGTGRGDYGYTF	TGTGCCAGCAGCTTAGGGACAGGGAGGGGGGACTATGGCTACACCTTC
.	few	TRBV7-9	TRBJ1-4	CASSPSGEKLFF	TGTGCCAGCAGCCCCTCGGGAGAAAAACTGTTTTTT
.	.	TRBV28	TRBJ1-2	CASSWGRRGIYGYTF	TGTGCCAGCAGTTGGGGTAGGCGGGGTATCTATGGCTACACCTTC
TRBD1	.	TRBV9	TRBJ2-3	CASSETGEDTQYF	TGTGCCAGCAGCGAAACAGGGGAAGATACGCAGTATTTT
TRBD1	.	TRBV9	TRBJ1-2	CASSAGQGPYYGYTF	TGTGCCAGCAGCGCCGGACAGGGGCCCTACTATGGCTACACCTTC
.	.	TRBV9	TRBJ1-1	CASSVDGYTEAFF	TGTGCCAGCAGCGTAGATGGCTACACTGAAGCTTTCTTT
TRBD2	.	TRBV7-2	TRBJ2-3	CASSLVAGGLGDTQYF	TGTGCCAGCAGCTTAGTAGCGGGGGGGCTTGGAGATACGCAGTATTTT
.	few	TRBV19	TRBJ1-1	CASSRLRDTEAFF	TGTGCCAGTAGTCGTTTGAGGGACACTGAAGCTTTCTTT
.	few	TRBV7-6	TRBJ2-2	CASSLVRGSFTGELFF	TGTGCCAGCAGCTTAGTGAGGGGGAGTTTCACCGGGGAGCTGTTTTTT
.	once	TRBV27	TRBJ1-5	CASSSGNQPQHF	TGTGCCAGCAGTTCCGGGAATCAGCCCCAGCATTTT
.	.	TRBV10-1	TRBJ1-1	CASSESGQGPTEAFF	TGCGCCAGCAGTGAGTCGGGCCAGGGTCCCACTGAAGCTTTCTTT
.	.	TRBV23-1	TRBJ2-2	CASSPGGTDTGELFF	TGCGCCAGCAGCCCCGGAGGGACCGACACCGGGGAGCTGTTTTTT
TRBD1	.	TRBV29-1	TRBJ2-7	CSAGDSRNSYEQYF	TGCAGCGCTGGGGACAGCCGAAATTCCTACGAGCAGTACTTC
.	once	TRBV18	TRBJ2-2	CASSQRRDTNTGELFF	TGTGCCAGCTCACAGAGACGGGATACGAACACCGGGGAGCTGTTTTTT
.	.	TRBV6-5	TRBJ1-5	CASSLRGNQPQHF	TGTGCCAGCAGTCTAAGGGGCAATCAGCCCCAGCATTTT
TRBD1	.	TRBV11-2	TRBJ2-7	CASSRDRSYEQYF	TGTGCCAGCAGCCGGGACAGGTCCTACGAGCAGTACTTC
.	.	TRBV5-8	TRBJ1-4	CASSPPTVRREKLFF	TGTGCCAGCAGCCCGCCGACGGTACGACGGGAAAAACTGTTTTTT
TRBD1	.	TRBV28	TRBJ1-1	CASSLSWTGSNTEAFF	TGTGCCAGCAGTTTATCTTGGACAGGGTCGAACACTGAAGCTTTCTTT
TRBD1	.	TRBV13	TRBJ1-4	CASSPPGQGYEKLFF	TGTGCCAGCAGCCCCCCGGGACAGGGTTACGAAAAACTGTTTTTT
.	once	TRBV28	TRBJ1-2	CASSDPMAGLYGYTF	TGTGCCAGCAGCGATCCTATGGCTGGGTTATATGGCTACACCTTC